These T cell receptor beta chains were read from a single sample in a study of blood T cells in healthy people across ages. TCRdb used MiXCR to reprocess the 5' RACE reads, holding one entry per CDR3 protein. The data hold 1.6 million or so distinct CDR3 sequences, with around 35% observed a single time. Sequenced: blood. The receptors here all came from a young woman in good health. CDR3s include the opening cysteine and the closing phenylalanine or tryptophan. D genes are given only for firm matches. Where a row states a size, it is once, few, many or the class of an expanded clone; other rows omit it.

CDR3nt: TGCAGTGCTAGAGATGTAGCGGGCCAAGACTATGGCTACACCTTC
CDR3aa: CSARDVAGQDYGYTF
abundance: -
j_gene: TRBJ1-2
d_gene: -
v_gene: TRBV20-1

CDR3nt: TGTGCCAGCAGTTACGAGAGGTACCAAGAGACCCAGTACTTC
CDR3aa: CASSYERYQETQYF
abundance: -
j_gene: TRBJ2-5
d_gene: -
v_gene: TRBV6-6

CDR3nt: TGTGCCAGCAGTGACGGGGCGGACAGGGCTCTATATGGCTACACCTTC
CDR3aa: CASSDGADRALYGYTF
abundance: -
j_gene: TRBJ1-2
d_gene: TRBD1
v_gene: TRBV6-4

CDR3nt: TGTGCCAGCAGCCGAGACAGGTTTGAAGGCTACACCTTC
CDR3aa: CASSRDRFEGYTF
abundance: -
j_gene: TRBJ1-2
d_gene: -
v_gene: TRBV2

CDR3nt: TGCGCCAGCAGTGACTCGATACCCAATGAGCAGTTCTTC
CDR3aa: CASSDSIPNEQFF
abundance: few
j_gene: TRBJ2-1
d_gene: -
v_gene: TRBV10-1

CDR3nt: TGTGCCAGCATCGGGGGGCAGTGGGGAGAGACCCAGTACTTC
CDR3aa: CASIGGQWGETQYF
abundance: few
j_gene: TRBJ2-5
d_gene: -
v_gene: TRBV28

CDR3nt: TGTGCCAGCAGCCAACTAGCGGATGAGCAGTTCTTC
CDR3aa: CASSQLADEQFF
abundance: few
j_gene: TRBJ2-1
d_gene: TRBD2
v_gene: TRBV3-1

CDR3nt: TGTGCCAGCAGTTACTCGGGGGGGCCTTGGTATGAGCAGTTCTTC
CDR3aa: CASSYSGGPWYEQFF
abundance: -
j_gene: TRBJ2-1
d_gene: -
v_gene: TRBV6-2/TRBV6-3

CDR3nt: TGTGCCAGCACCGAGACCTTGAACTATGGCTACACCTTC
CDR3aa: CASTETLNYGYTF
abundance: -
j_gene: TRBJ1-2
d_gene: -
v_gene: TRBV6-2/TRBV6-3

CDR3nt: TGTGCCAGCAGTCCTAGGGGGGATTGGAACACTGAAGCTTTCTTT
CDR3aa: CASSPRGDWNTEAFF
abundance: many
j_gene: TRBJ1-1
d_gene: -
v_gene: TRBV7-9

CDR3nt: TGTGCCAGCACCCCGATTGGACAGCTAGACTATGGCTACACCTTC
CDR3aa: CASTPIGQLDYGYTF
abundance: -
j_gene: TRBJ1-2
d_gene: -
v_gene: TRBV2

CDR3nt: TGTGCCAGCAGTCCCCCGGGACTAGCGGGAGCTGGTGAGCAGTTCTTC
CDR3aa: CASSPPGLAGAGEQFF
abundance: few
j_gene: TRBJ2-1
d_gene: TRBD2
v_gene: TRBV12-3/TRBV12-4

CDR3nt: TGTGCCAGCAGCCTTCGAGGGGGTGCGCCCAAAAACATTCAGTACTTC
CDR3aa: CASSLRGGAPKNIQYF
abundance: few
j_gene: TRBJ2-4
d_gene: -
v_gene: TRBV11-2

CDR3nt: TGTGCCAGTAGGTTAGGGCCCAATGAGCAGTTCTTC
CDR3aa: CASRLGPNEQFF
abundance: -
j_gene: TRBJ2-1
d_gene: -
v_gene: TRBV19

CDR3nt: TGCAGTGCCCCTCGGTCTAACTATGGCTACACCTTC
CDR3aa: CSAPRSNYGYTF
abundance: -
j_gene: TRBJ1-2
d_gene: -
v_gene: TRBV20-1

CDR3nt: TGTGCCACCAGCGGAAAAGAGAGTGGACAGGGTTTTAACGAGCAGTACTTC
CDR3aa: CATSGKESGQGFNEQYF
abundance: few
j_gene: TRBJ2-7
d_gene: TRBD1
v_gene: TRBV15

CDR3nt: TGTGCCAGCAGTTATGGGGCGGGAGCTTCCTACGAGCAGTACTTC
CDR3aa: CASSYGAGASYEQYF
abundance: -
j_gene: TRBJ2-7
d_gene: TRBD2
v_gene: TRBV27

CDR3nt: TGTGCCACCAGCAGAGATGCAGCTAACTATGGCTACACCTTC
CDR3aa: CATSRDAANYGYTF
abundance: -
j_gene: TRBJ1-2
d_gene: -
v_gene: TRBV15

CDR3nt: TGTGCCAGCAGGCTAAGAAGGGGCTATGAGCAGTTCTTC
CDR3aa: CASRLRRGYEQFF
abundance: -
j_gene: TRBJ2-1
d_gene: -
v_gene: TRBV12-3/TRBV12-4

CDR3nt: TGCAGTGCTAGCAACCTTCAGGATGCCAAAAACATTCAGTACTTC
CDR3aa: CSASNLQDAKNIQYF
abundance: -
j_gene: TRBJ2-4
d_gene: -
v_gene: TRBV20-1

CDR3nt: TGCAGTGCTAGAGACCCGGACGGGAATCAGCCCCAGCATTTT
CDR3aa: CSARDPDGNQPQHF
abundance: -
j_gene: TRBJ1-5
d_gene: -
v_gene: TRBV20-1

CDR3nt: TGTGCCACCAGCGCTCACTACAATGAGCAGTTCTTC
CDR3aa: CATSAHYNEQFF
abundance: -
j_gene: TRBJ2-1
d_gene: -
v_gene: TRBV15

CDR3nt: TGCGCCAGCACAGGGGAGTCTAATGAAAAACTGTTTTTT
CDR3aa: CASTGESNEKLFF
abundance: -
j_gene: TRBJ1-4
d_gene: -
v_gene: TRBV5-1

CDR3nt: TGCGTCAGCAGCTTGGCTTCGGGGACCACAGATACGCAGTATTTT
CDR3aa: CVSSLASGTTDTQYF
abundance: -
j_gene: TRBJ2-3
d_gene: -
v_gene: TRBV5-1

CDR3nt: TGCGCCAGCAGCCAAGGTTCCGGGGGCTCCTACGAGCAGTACTTC
CDR3aa: CASSQGSGGSYEQYF
abundance: many
j_gene: TRBJ2-7
d_gene: -
v_gene: TRBV4-1

CDR3nt: TGCGCCAGCAGCTTGGGATTACTGGGAGGAGGTGGCTACACCTTC
CDR3aa: CASSLGLLGGGGYTF
abundance: -
j_gene: TRBJ1-2
d_gene: -
v_gene: TRBV5-1

CDR3nt: TGTGCCAGCAGCTTGGCAGTGGCCTACAATGAGCAGTTCTTC
CDR3aa: CASSLAVAYNEQFF
abundance: few
j_gene: TRBJ2-1
d_gene: -
v_gene: TRBV5-5

CDR3nt: TGCAGTGCGACTCGGGAGGCGGACAGCACAGATACGCAGTATTTT
CDR3aa: CSATREADSTDTQYF
abundance: -
j_gene: TRBJ2-3
d_gene: TRBD2
v_gene: TRBV20-1

CDR3nt: TGTGCCAGCAGTACCCGACGGGAGGCTGGGGGCTACACCTTC
CDR3aa: CASSTRREAGGYTF
abundance: many
j_gene: TRBJ1-2
d_gene: -
v_gene: TRBV6-6

CDR3nt: TGCAGTGCCATTTCTCCACTAGTCCCCTCCTACAATGAGCAGTTCTTC
CDR3aa: CSAISPLVPSYNEQFF
abundance: few
j_gene: TRBJ2-1
d_gene: -
v_gene: TRBV20-1

CDR3nt: TGTGCCACCAGTGATTTGGGGACAGATTATACCTACGAGCAGTACTTC
CDR3aa: CATSDLGTDYTYEQYF
abundance: many
j_gene: TRBJ2-7
d_gene: TRBD1
v_gene: TRBV24-1

CDR3nt: TGTGCCAGCAGCGCTAGGATGGGCCAAGAGACCCAGTACTTC
CDR3aa: CASSARMGQETQYF
abundance: -
j_gene: TRBJ2-5
d_gene: -
v_gene: TRBV3-1

CDR3nt: TGTGCCAGCAGTTTGGGAGGGACAGGGGATCAGCCCCAGCATTTT
CDR3aa: CASSLGGTGDQPQHF
abundance: few
j_gene: TRBJ1-5
d_gene: TRBD1
v_gene: TRBV27

CDR3nt: TGTGCCAGCAGTGGAACAGGACAGAAAAACATTCAGTACTTC
CDR3aa: CASSGTGQKNIQYF
abundance: -
j_gene: TRBJ2-4
d_gene: -
v_gene: TRBV2

CDR3nt: TGTGCCAGCAGCTTCGCGGGACAGGCGAACACTGAAGCTTTCTTT
CDR3aa: CASSFAGQANTEAFF
abundance: -
j_gene: TRBJ1-1
d_gene: TRBD1
v_gene: TRBV11-2

CDR3nt: TGCGCCAGCAGTCACGGGGGTGCCGGGGAGACCCAGTACTTC
CDR3aa: CASSHGGAGETQYF
abundance: few
j_gene: TRBJ2-5
d_gene: -
v_gene: TRBV4-1

CDR3nt: TGTGCCAGCAGCTCAGGAACAGGGAACCACGAGCAGTACTTC
CDR3aa: CASSSGTGNHEQYF
abundance: few
j_gene: TRBJ2-7
d_gene: -
v_gene: TRBV7-9

CDR3nt: TGTGCCACCAGCAGAGGAGGCAGGGGTGGGGCCAACGTCCTGACTTTC
CDR3aa: CATSRGGRGGANVLTF
abundance: -
j_gene: TRBJ2-6
d_gene: -
v_gene: TRBV15

CDR3nt: TGTGCCAGCAGCCAAATTTGGGGCGACACTGAAGCTTTCTTT
CDR3aa: CASSQIWGDTEAFF
abundance: once
j_gene: TRBJ1-1
d_gene: -
v_gene: TRBV7-9

CDR3nt: TGCAGTGCTAGCACAGTGTACGAGCAGTACTTC
CDR3aa: CSASTVYEQYF
abundance: few
j_gene: TRBJ2-7
d_gene: -
v_gene: TRBV20-1

CDR3nt: TGCGCCAGCAGCTCGGACGTGCGTGAAGCTTTCTTT
CDR3aa: CASSSDVREAFF
abundance: -
j_gene: TRBJ1-1
d_gene: -
v_gene: TRBV5-1